This T cell receptor (beta chain) was identified during a study of cytomegalovirus exposure and HLA in healthy donors. Researchers ran the PCR with 60 Vbeta and 13 Jbeta primers. Clones were read by immunoSEQ multiplex PCR, and TCRdb kept only the in-frame ones, dropping some. The table has 170,000 or so clones, over 70% seen once; the top ten hold over 2.5%. Study-wide points: Most subjects had HLA-A and HLA-B alleles reportedly predicted accurately by TCR beta sequences. When a later analysis compared HLA-associated TCR beta chains with equally common others, the HLA-associated chains turned out to be more clonally expanded and to have lower generation probabilities.

Each donor was nominally healthy when sampled (though unrecorded immune exposures were likely). This CDR3 has 12 amino acids. Germline lookup yields CDR1 MGHDK and CDR2 SYGVNS. The germline V and J ends were trimmed by 3 bases and 6 bases, with 6 bases remaining between them. Turning to this clone: No antigen is known for it.

The chain employs TRBV25-1 and TRBJ2-1, with a tentative D call TRBD2 (5 bases). Sample: PBMCs. The source is a woman aged 50 to 65 in good health and CMV-seropositive. The CDR3 reads CASSEAGNEQFF. The CDR3 DNA sequence: TGTGCCAGCAGTGAGGCGGGCAATGAGCAGTTCTTC.